This TCR beta chain was profiled in a study of T-cell memory formation after mild COVID-19 (dated by TCRdb to about 2021). At the level of the whole study: TCR sequence clusters from the two donors were largely donor specific. In a couple of donors, T-cell clones that expanded and contracted after mild COVID-19 were followed by sequencing TCRalpha and TCRbeta repertoires longitudinally. Two young, previously healthy adult volunteers, one female and one male, were included in the cohort. Summary of the overall study and its limitations: The study covered only a couple of mild cases, and larger cohorts including severe cases with pre-infection samples were considered necessary. SARS-CoV-2 specificity was not confirmed for the second-wave clones peaking on day 37. From day 15 to 85, contracting clones showed balanced CD4/CD8 phenotypes, whereas a second wave of clones that expanded from day 15 to 37 leaned towards CD4+. Contracting CD4+ clones turned up mainly in the CM and EM memory subsets, whereas EMRA was where CD8+ clones were enriched. Some responding clones were detected in pre-infection memory, suggesting pre-existing cross-reactive memory T cells joined the SARS-CoV-2 response.

Instrument used: Illumina NovaSeq 6000. TCRalpha and TCRbeta cDNA libraries were constructed by 5'RACE with constant-segment primers, with sample barcodes and unique molecular identifiers being introduced. RNA was extracted from every sample with Trizol reagent. The libraries were amplified in two PCR steps, and the second step added a second sample barcode and Illumina TruSeq adapters. Libraries were sequenced on an Illumina NovaSeq with 2 x 150 bp paired-end reads. Under the source paper's analysis protocol: The reads were demultiplexed and collapsed into UMI-guided consensus sequences using migec v1.2.7. Using mixcr v2.1.11, the UMI consensuses were aligned to TRA and TRB V and J templates and assembled into clonotypes. Clonotypes were classified as expanded or contracted when called significant by both edgeR and NoisET, with noise models trained on biological replicates. For edgeR calls, the cutoffs were a false discovery rate-adjusted p below 0.01 and a log2 fold-change threshold of 1. As an exploratory analysis of dynamics, max-normalized trajectories of the 1000 most abundant clonotypes were examined with PCA combined with hierarchical clustering. Separately sequenced CD4+ and CD8+ repertoires were used to assign the CD4 or CD8 phenotype of responding clones. TCRdb took the public reads, trimmed them with fastp at Q25, ran MiXCR for clone calling and kept in-frame beta chains. Every CDR3 protein is listed once, alongside the most common genes and DNA of its rows. TCRdb's processing, not the study's, gives the V and J calls here. This sample has 450,000 or so distinct CDR3 sequences in its table, and over 15% of those were observed once. The ten largest make up more than 8% of the sample.

Ficoll-Paque density gradient centrifugation was used to isolate PBMCs. CDR1 and CDR2 (MNHEY, SVGEGT) derive from the germline V gene. V loses 5 bases of germline sequence and J loses 5 bases, and the interval between the two ends is 12 bases. The CDR3 contains 13 residues, cysteine and phenylalanine counted. Of the read, only the CDR3 DNA is kept; its 39 bases are in frame from base 1. Points on this clonotype: Its binding antigen is unknown. No per-base quality is available; no much larger clone lies one base away.

Recombination connected TRBV6-2 or TRBV6-3 to TRBJ1-1, with a tentative D gene TRBD1 over 6 matching bases. The receptor was derived from an adult woman who had mild COVID-19 (a few samples of this study predate the infection). The sample titles of this study are shuffled in the database, so cell type and time point are left out; the donor was told from shared clones. Sequencing was done on a sample of PBMCs or a T cell subset sorted from them (not recorded which). The nucleotides read TGTGCCAGCAGTGAAAACAGGGAAACTGAAGCTTTCTTT. It encodes CASSENRETEAFF.